The 22 T cell receptor beta chains listed next were all sequenced from one sample in a study of OX40 agonist ivuxolimab in advanced cancers. Produced via immunoSEQ multiplex PCR; TCRdb's table is partial and in-frame only. Of 60,000 to 65,000 clones in the sample, about 80% are singletons; the top ten hold roughly 2.1%. The material sequenced was CD4+ or CD8+ T cells sorted from blood, taken in a trial of the OX40 agonist ivuxolimab. Receptor source: an adult with an advanced solid tumor such as melanoma, head and neck, liver or kidney cancer.

The rearrangement uses TRBV18 and TRBJ1-2; possible D gene TRBD1, 6 bases. Trimming stripped 2 bases from V and 3 bases from J, with 10 bases between. The germline gives CDR1 KGHSH, CDR2 LQKENI. The CDR3 extends over 14 amino acids. The CDR3 region is CASSPGTPDYGYTF. The CDR3 bases are TGTGCCAGCTCACCAGGGACACCTGACTATGGCTACACCTTC. Variable domain in full (rest from reference TRBV18 and TRBJ1-2): NAGVMQNPRHLVRRRGQEARLRCSPMKGHSHVYWYRQLPEEGLKFMVYLQKENIIDESGMPKERFSAEFPKEGPSILRIQQVVRGDSAAYFCASSPGTPDYGYTFGSGTRLTVV.

The chain recombines TRBV7-2 with TRBJ1-1, with 7 bases aligning to TRBD1. Trimming at V came to 1 base and at J to 1 base, leaving 0 bases not matched to a gene. The length of the CDR3 is 14 residues. Per germline, CDR1 SGHTA and CDR2 FQGNSA. Here the CDR3 DNA reads TGTGCCAGCAGCTTAGGGGACAGGAACACTGAAGCTTTCTTT. Translated, it gives CASSLGDRNTEAFF.

The chain employs TRBV28 and TRBJ2-3; 13 bases align to TRBD2. Germline CDR1 is MDHEN and CDR2 is SYDVKM. V lost 5 bases to trimming and J lost 2 bases; unmatched junction nucleotides: 10. There are 18 residues in the CDR3. For the CDR3, the DNA is TGTGCCAGCAGTCTTGGACTAGCGGGAGAGGGGGTCACAGATACGCAGTATTTT. Amino acid sequence: CASSLGLAGEGVTDTQYF.

V is TRBV19 and J is TRBJ2-5; weak D call: TRBD1 (5 bases). The V end was cut by 1 base, the J end by 0 bases, with 12 bases between. The CDR3 extends over 16 amino acids. Germline CDR1 LNHDA, CDR2 SQIVND (reference sequence). Here the CDR3 reads CASSIGSAGYQETQYF. CDR3 coding DNA: TGTGCCAGTAGTATAGGGTCCGCAGGGTACCAAGAGACCCAGTACTTC.

This CDR3 reads CASSLGVAGVGYEQYF. As DNA, the CDR3 is TGTGCCAGCAGCTTGGGAGTAGCGGGAGTTGGGTACGAGCAGTACTTC. The chain couples TRBV5-6 to TRBJ2-7; 9 positions match TRBD2. The CDR3 loop spans 16 amino acids. Germline V lookup: CDR1 SGHDT, CDR2 YYEEEE. The V and J ends lost 0 bases and 4 bases, in that order; junction bases with no gene match: 8.

The rearrangement uses TRBV9 and TRBJ2-1; 7 bases agree with TRBD2. CDR3 size: 15 residues. Trimming took 0 bases from V and 5 from J; bases not matched to a gene: 5. Germline CDR1 is SGDLS and CDR2 is YYNGEE. The CDR3 is CASSVVASGNNEQFF. The CDR3 DNA follows: TGTGCCAGCAGCGTAGTGGCTAGCGGAAACAATGAGCAGTTCTTC. The complete variable domain, with remaining parts taken from reference TRBV9 and TRBJ2-1, reads DSGVTQTPKHLITATGQRVTLRCSPRSGDLSVYWYQQSLDQGLQFLIQYYNGEERAKGNILERFSAQQFPDLHSELNLSSLELGDSALYFCASSVVASGNNEQFFGPGTRLTVL.

V and J are TRBV7-8 and TRBJ1-4; D perhaps matches TRBD1 (6 bases). V lost 7 bases and J 8 bases, leaving 20 bases between the germline ends. Germline lookup yields CDR1 SGHVS and CDR2 FQNEAQ. The CDR3 spans 15 residues. The DNA for the CDR3 is TGTGCCAGCACCCTTGGGGGCAGGGTAGAGGAAAAACTGTTTTTT. It yields the protein CASTLGGRVEEKLFF.

V is TRBV27 and J is TRBJ2-2, with 7 bases matching TRBD2. After removal of 2 bases from V and 5 bases from J, the junction contained 8 bases not matched to a gene. The CDR3 is made up of 16 amino acids. Germline values: CDR1 MNHEY, CDR2 SMNVEV (reference sequence). CDR3 nucleotides: TGTGCCAGCAGTTTAGGACTAGTGGAAGGAACCGGGGAGCTGTTTTTT. Translation gives CASSLGLVEGTGELFF.

The J gene is TRBJ2-1, the V gene TRBV18; D not certain. V was clipped by 4 bases and J by 9 bases, with 13 bases between them. The CDR3 is made up of 13 amino acids. The V gene's germline CDR1 is KGHSH and CDR2 LQKENI. Here the CDR3 DNA reads TGTGCCAGCTCACTTCTAGAAAGCAGTGAGCAGTTCTTC. It specifies CASSLLESSEQFF.

This chain links TRBV28 with TRBJ2-5; 11 bases match TRBD2. There are 13 residues in the CDR3. Germline V gene lookup returns CDR1 MDHEN and CDR2 SYDVKM. As DNA, the CDR3 is TGTGCGGGTAGCGGGGGGGCCTGGGAGACCCAGTACTTC. Protein product: CAGSGGAWETQYF.

This clone was recorded only once. The rearrangement joins TRBV4-2 to TRBJ2-5, with D possibly being TRBD2 (7 bases). TRBJ2-7 explains the end of the DNA better; the J call may be wrong. The CDR3 spans 14 residues. The V gene's germline CDR1 is LGHNA and CDR2 YNFKEQ. The CDR3 bases are TGTGCCAGCCGGGGGGCGGATCCTACCTACGAGCAGTACTTC. This gives the protein CASRGADPTYEQYF.

This clone has just a few counts. The chain links TRBV7-9 to TRBJ1-6, with 10 bases matching TRBD1. Per germline, CDR1 SEHNR and CDR2 FQNEAQ (reference sequence). The CDR3 is 16 residues long. The V gene end was trimmed by 4 bases and the J gene end by 9 bases; junction bases not matched to a gene: 9. The CDR3 sequence: CASSSSGQGLFSPLHF. In DNA, the CDR3 is TGTGCCAGCAGCTCATCGGGACAGGGGTTGTTTTCACCCCTCCACTTT.

Concerning this clone: The junction differs from germline at one of its ends, possibly a read error. The chain employs TRBV7-7 and TRBJ2-1; no reliable D call. Germline CDR1 is SSHAT and CDR2 is FNYEAQ (reference sequence). The CDR3 runs 15 residues. Written as DNA, the CDR3 is TGTGCTAGCAGACACGACCGCCTTCTCTACAATGAGCAGTTCTTC. Translation gives CASRHDRLLYNEQFF.

This sequence joins TRBV25-1 and TRBJ2-7; possible D gene TRBD1, 5 bases. The germline CDR1 and CDR2 sequences are MGHDK and SYGVNS. The CDR3 has 14 amino acids. V lost 2 bases and J lost 0, with 8 bases in between. In nucleotides, the CDR3 is TGTGCCAGCAGTGAACAGGGCGGCTCCTACGAGCAGTACTTC. Its protein is CASSEQGGSYEQYF.

By share of the sample, this clone is large. The genes are TRBV29-1 and TRBJ2-5, with TRBD1 matching over 7 bases. CDR3 length: 15 amino acids. Germline V gene lookup returns CDR1 SQVTM and CDR2 ANQGSEA. Trimming took 0 bases from V and 5 from J; bases not matched to a gene: 9. CDR3 nucleotides: TGCAGCGTTGAAGAAGGTAGGGGGCGCGCGGAGACCCAGTACTTC. Its translation is CSVEEGRGRAETQYF.

The chain carries TRBV18 and TRBJ2-5; D unclear. This CDR3 comprises 14 residues. V was clipped by 2 bases and J by 1 base, with 8 bases between them. Germline V CDR1 and CDR2: KGHSH, LQKENI. The CDR3: CASSPGRTQETQYF. In nucleotides, the CDR3 is TGTGCCAGCTCACCAGGGCGGACCCAAGAGACCCAGTACTTC.

This clone has only one observation. The V call is TRBV9, the J call TRBJ2-5; TRBD2 is a possible D gene (7 bases). This CDR3 has 15 amino acids. Trimming cost V 0 bases and J 4 bases, with 13 bases left between them. CDR1 and CDR2 from the germline V gene are SGDLS and YYNGEE. The CDR3 DNA reads TGTGCCAGCAGCGTAGGGGGGGGCCCCTCAGAGACCCAGTACTTC. Its translation: CASSVGGGPSETQYF.

The chain joins TRBV19 to TRBJ2-5; D assignment may be TRBD1 or TRBD2 (5 bases each). V gave up 9 bases and J gave up 1 base, with 15 bases separating them. Germline V gene data show CDR1 as LNHDA and CDR2 as SQIVND (reference sequence). The CDR3 covers 14 residues. In DNA form, the CDR3 reads TGTGCCAGCTCAAAAGGGACGGGCCAAGAGACCCAGTACTTC. It specifies CASSKGTGQETQYF.

V usage is TRBV19 and J usage is TRBJ1-1; 9 positions agree with TRBD1. In germline, CDR1 is LNHDA, CDR2 SQIVND (reference sequence). V shed 7 bases, J shed 5 bases, and the junction held 11 bases outside the gene matches. The CDR3 extends over 15 amino acids. CDR3 protein: CASMAGTGPRTEAFF. The CDR3, as DNA: TGTGCCAGTATGGCCGGGACAGGGCCGAGGACTGAAGCTTTCTTT.

Comments on this clone: Different DNA sequences within this sample yield the same CDR3. The rearrangement uses TRBV28 and TRBJ2-7; no clear D. In germline, CDR1 is MDHEN, CDR2 SYDVKM. The CDR3 covers 11 residues. Trimming took 2 bases from V and 3 from J, leaving 2 bases between them. The CDR3: CASSLLYEQYF. The CDR3 coding sequence is TGTGCCAGCAGTTTACTCTACGAGCAGTACTTC.

The chain employs TRBV19 and TRBJ2-1; no clear D. Per germline, CDR1 LNHDA and CDR2 SQIVND (reference sequence). V gave up 7 bases and J gave up 6 bases, with 19 bases separating them. The CDR3 consists of 15 residues. The chain's CDR3 is CASTEEFGRLNEQFF. The CDR3, as DNA: TGTGCCAGTACCGAAGAATTTGGGCGCCTCAATGAGCAGTTCTTC.

The rearrangement joins TRBV19 to TRBJ1-1, with D possibly being TRBD1 (5 bases). This CDR3 is 13 amino acids long. Germline CDR1 is LNHDA and CDR2 is SQIVND (reference sequence). V gave up 6 bases and J gave up 10 bases, with 18 bases separating them. Here the CDR3 DNA reads TGTGCCAGTAGCCCCGCGAAGGGACGGCTAGCTTTCTTT. Its protein is CASSPAKGRLAFF.